The following is a TCR beta chain sequence with its context. One entry per CDR3 protein, called by TCRdb with MiXCR from the RT-PCR reads. The profile shows about 680,000 distinct CDR3 sequences, approximately 15% of them singletons. The V gene end was trimmed by 0 bases and the J gene end by 0 bases; junction bases not matched to a gene: 13. The CDR3 is 19 residues long. CDR1 and CDR2 from the germline V gene are SGHRS and YFSETQ. The gene calls are TRBV5-1 and TRBJ2-3; 7 bases map to TRBD2. Sequences were obtained from memory CD4+ T cells from blood. This clonotype was obtained from a female donor in good health, serving as a healthy control. CDR3 nucleotide sequence: TGCGCCAGCAGCTTGGCGGTGATAGCTGGACTAGGTAGCACAGATACGCAGTATTTT. This sequence encodes CASSLAVIAGLGSTDTQYF.